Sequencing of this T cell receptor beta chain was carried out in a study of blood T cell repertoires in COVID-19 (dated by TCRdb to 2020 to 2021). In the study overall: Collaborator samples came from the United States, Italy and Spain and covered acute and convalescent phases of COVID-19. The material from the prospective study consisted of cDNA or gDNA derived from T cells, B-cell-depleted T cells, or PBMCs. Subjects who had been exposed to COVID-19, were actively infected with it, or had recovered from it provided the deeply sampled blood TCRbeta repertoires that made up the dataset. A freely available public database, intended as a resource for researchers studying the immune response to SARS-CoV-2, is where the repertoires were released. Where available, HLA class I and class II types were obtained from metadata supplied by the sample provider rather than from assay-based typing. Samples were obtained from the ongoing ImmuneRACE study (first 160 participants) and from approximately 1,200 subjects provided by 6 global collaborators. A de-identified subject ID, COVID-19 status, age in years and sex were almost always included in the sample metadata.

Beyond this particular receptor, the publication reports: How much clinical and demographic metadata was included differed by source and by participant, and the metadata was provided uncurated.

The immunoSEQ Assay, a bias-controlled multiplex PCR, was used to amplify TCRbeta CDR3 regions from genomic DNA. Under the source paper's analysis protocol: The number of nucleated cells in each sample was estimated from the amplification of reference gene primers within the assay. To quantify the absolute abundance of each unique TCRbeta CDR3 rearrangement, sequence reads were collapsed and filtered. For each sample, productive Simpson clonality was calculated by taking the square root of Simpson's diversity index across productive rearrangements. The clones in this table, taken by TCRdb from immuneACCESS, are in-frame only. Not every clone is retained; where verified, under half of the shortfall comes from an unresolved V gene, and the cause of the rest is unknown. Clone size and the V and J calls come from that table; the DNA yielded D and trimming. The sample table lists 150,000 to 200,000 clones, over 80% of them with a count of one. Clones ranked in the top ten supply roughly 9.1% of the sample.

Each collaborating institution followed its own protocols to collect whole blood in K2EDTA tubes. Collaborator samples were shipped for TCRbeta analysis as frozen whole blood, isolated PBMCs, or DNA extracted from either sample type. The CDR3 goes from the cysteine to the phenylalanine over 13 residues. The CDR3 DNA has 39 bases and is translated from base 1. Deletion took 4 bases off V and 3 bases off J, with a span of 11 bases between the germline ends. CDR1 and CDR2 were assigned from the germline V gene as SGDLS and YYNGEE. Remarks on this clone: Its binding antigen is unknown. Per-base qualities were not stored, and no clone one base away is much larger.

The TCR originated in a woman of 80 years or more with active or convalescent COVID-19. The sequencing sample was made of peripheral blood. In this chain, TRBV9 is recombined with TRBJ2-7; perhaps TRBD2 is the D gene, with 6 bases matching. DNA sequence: TGTGCCAGCAGCCCGCGGGACGACTACGAGCAGTACTTC. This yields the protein CASSPRDDYEQYF.